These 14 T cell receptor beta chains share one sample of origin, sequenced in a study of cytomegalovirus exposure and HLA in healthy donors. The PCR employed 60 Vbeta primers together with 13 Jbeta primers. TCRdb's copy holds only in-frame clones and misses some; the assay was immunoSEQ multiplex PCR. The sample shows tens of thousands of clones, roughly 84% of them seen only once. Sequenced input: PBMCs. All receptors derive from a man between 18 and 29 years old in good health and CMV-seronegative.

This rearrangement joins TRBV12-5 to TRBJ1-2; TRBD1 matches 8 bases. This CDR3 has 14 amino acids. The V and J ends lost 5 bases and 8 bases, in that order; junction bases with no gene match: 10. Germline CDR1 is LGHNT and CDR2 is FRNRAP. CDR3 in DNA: TGTGCTAGTGGTCTAGGACAGGGCGGGGCGGGCTACACCTTC. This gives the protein CASGLGQGGAGYTF. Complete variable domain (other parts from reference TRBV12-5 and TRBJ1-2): DARVTQTPRHKVTEMGQEVTMRCQPILGHNTVFWYRQTMMQGLELLAYFRNRAPLDDSGMPKDRFSAEMPDATLATLKIQPSEPRDSAVYFCASGLGQGGAGYTFGSGTRLTVV.

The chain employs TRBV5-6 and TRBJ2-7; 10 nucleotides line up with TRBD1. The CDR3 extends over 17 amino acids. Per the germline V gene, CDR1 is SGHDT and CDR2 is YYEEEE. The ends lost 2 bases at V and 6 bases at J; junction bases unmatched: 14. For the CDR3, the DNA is TGTGCCAGCAGCTTTGACAGGGGGCGGAGGAGGGCCGCCGAGCAGTACTTC. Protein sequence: CASSFDRGRRRAAEQYF.

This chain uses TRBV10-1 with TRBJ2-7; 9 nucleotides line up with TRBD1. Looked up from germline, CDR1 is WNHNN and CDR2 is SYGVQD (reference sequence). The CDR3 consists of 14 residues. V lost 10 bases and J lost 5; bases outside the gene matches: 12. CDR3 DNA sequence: TGCGCCAACCCCCGGGACAGGGAGCTGGACGAGCAGTACTTC. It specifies CANPRDRELDEQYF.

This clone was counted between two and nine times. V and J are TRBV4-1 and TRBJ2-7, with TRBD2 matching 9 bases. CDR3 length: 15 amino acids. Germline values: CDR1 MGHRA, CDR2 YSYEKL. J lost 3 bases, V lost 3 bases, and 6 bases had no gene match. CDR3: CASSHLLAGDYEQYF. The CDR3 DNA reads TGCGCCAGCAGCCATCTTTTAGCGGGAGACTACGAGCAGTACTTC.

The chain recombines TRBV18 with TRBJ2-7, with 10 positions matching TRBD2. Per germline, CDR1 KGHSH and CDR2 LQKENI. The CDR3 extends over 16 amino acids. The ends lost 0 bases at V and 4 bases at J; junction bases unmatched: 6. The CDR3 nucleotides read TGTGCCAGCTCACCACCTCGGACTAGCGGAAAATACGAGCAGTACTTC. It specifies CASSPPRTSGKYEQYF.

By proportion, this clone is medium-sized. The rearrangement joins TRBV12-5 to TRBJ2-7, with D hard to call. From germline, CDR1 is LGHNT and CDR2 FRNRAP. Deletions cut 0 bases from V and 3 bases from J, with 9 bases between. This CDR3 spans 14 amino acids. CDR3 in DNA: TGTGCTAGTGGTTTGGTAACAGACCACTACGAGCAGTACTTC. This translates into CASGLVTDHYEQYF.

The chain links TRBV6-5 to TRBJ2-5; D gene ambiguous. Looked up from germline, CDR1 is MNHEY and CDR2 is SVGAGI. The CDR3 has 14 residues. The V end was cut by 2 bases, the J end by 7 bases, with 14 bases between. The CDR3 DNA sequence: TGTGCCAGCAGTTACGAGTCGATGAGAGGGACCCAGTACTTC. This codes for CASSYESMRGTQYF.

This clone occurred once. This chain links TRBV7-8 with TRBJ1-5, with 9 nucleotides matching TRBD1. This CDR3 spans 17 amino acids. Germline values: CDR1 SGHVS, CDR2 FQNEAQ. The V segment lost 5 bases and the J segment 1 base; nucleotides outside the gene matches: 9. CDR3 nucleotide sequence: TGTGCCAGCAGCCCCCGGAGGACAGGGGTGAGCAATCAGCCCCAGCATTTT. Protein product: CASSPRRTGVSNQPQHF.

CDR3 nucleotides: TGCGCCAGTTCCCTAGCGGGAGTCGTCCACGAGCAGTACTTC. Translation: CASSLAGVVHEQYF. The chain couples TRBV10-1 to TRBJ2-7; 10 positions agree with TRBD2. V lost 9 bases, J lost 5 bases, and 10 bases stayed unmatched. From germline, CDR1 is WNHNN and CDR2 SYGVQD (reference sequence). This CDR3 is 14 amino acids long.

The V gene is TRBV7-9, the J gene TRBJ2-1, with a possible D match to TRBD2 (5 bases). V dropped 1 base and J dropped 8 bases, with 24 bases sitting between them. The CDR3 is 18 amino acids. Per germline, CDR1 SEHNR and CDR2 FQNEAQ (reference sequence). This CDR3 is CASSLELGAPGSSYEQFF. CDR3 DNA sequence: TGTGCCAGCAGCTTAGAGTTGGGCGCCCCGGGGAGTAGCTATGAGCAGTTCTTC.

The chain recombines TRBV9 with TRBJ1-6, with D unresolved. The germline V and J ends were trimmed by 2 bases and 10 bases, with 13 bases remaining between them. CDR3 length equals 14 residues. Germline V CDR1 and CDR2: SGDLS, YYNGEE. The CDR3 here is CASSVGRVYSPLHF. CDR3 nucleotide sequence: TGTGCCAGCAGCGTTGGGAGGGTTTACTCACCCCTCCACTTT.

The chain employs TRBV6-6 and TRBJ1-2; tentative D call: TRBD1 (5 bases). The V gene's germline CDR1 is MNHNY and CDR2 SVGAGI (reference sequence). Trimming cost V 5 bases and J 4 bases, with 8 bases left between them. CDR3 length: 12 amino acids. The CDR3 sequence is CASSQDSYGYTF. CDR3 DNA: TGTGCCAGCAGTCAAGACAGCTATGGCTACACCTTC.

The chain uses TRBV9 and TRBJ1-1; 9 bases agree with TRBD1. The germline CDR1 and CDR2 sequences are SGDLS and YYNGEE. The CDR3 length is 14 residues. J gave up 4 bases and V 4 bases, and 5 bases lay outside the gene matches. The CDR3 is CASSPRTGVTEAFF. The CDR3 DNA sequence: TGTGCCAGCAGCCCAAGGACAGGGGTCACTGAAGCTTTCTTT.

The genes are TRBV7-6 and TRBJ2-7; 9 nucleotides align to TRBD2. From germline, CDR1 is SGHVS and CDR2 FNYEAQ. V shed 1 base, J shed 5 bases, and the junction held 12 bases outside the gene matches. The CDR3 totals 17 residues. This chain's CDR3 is CASSLVVGAGGPDEQYF. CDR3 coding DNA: TGTGCCAGCAGCTTAGTAGTGGGTGCGGGAGGGCCGGACGAGCAGTACTTC.